The 18 T cell receptor beta chains below were found in one sample sequenced in a study of identifying expanded T cells in peripheral blood (dated by TCRdb to about 2019). The library was built by means of the immunoSEQ multiplex PCR assay. The immuneACCESS repertoire file appears here via TCRdb, limited to in-frame rearrangements. These files lack a portion of the clones; in checked studies, under half of the deficit traces to unresolved V genes, and the cause of the others is not known. In all, the sample holds 60,000 or so clones, and over 75% of those were seen once. The ten largest make up 15% to 20% of the sample. The sequencing sample was made of blood. These receptors all stem from a person between 18 and 75 years old in good health.

The chain links TRBV19 to TRBJ1-2, with no clear D. Germline V gives CDR1 LNHDA, CDR2 SQIVND (reference sequence). Between the trimmed V and J ends, which lost 6 bases and 2 bases, there was a span of 16 bases. The CDR3 runs 15 residues. The CDR3: CASRKSNGPNYGYTF. The CDR3 DNA is TGTGCCAGTAGAAAAAGTAATGGTCCAAACTATGGCTACACCTTC.

The V call is TRBV7-2, the J call TRBJ2-7; D gene uncertain. CDR1 and CDR2 (germline): SGHTA, FQGNSA. V was trimmed by 3 bases and J by 7 bases, leaving 10 bases between them. There are 12 residues in the CDR3. The CDR3 DNA reads as TGTGCCAGCAGCTTGACCCCTGGGGAGCAGTACTTC. Translating it yields CASSLTPGEQYF.

The rearrangement links TRBV19 to TRBJ2-6; D gene ambiguous. This CDR3 comprises 15 residues. CDR1 and CDR2 from the germline V gene are LNHDA and SQIVND (reference sequence). Trimming removed 3 bases at V and 2 bases at J, with 8 bases between. The CDR3 nucleotides read TGTGCCAGTAGTATTGGACGGACTGGGGCCAACGTCCTGACTTTC. This sequence encodes CASSIGRTGANVLTF.

This chain joins TRBV5-6 and TRBJ2-1; perhaps TRBD1 as D (6 bases). Trimming shortened V by 4 bases and J by 2 bases, and 16 bases separated the two germline ends. The CDR3 loop spans 16 amino acids. The germline CDR1 and CDR2 sequences are SGHDT and YYEEEE. The CDR3 DNA sequence: TGTGCCAGCAGCCGCACGACAGGACCCGCCTACAATGAGCAGTTCTTC. Protein: CASSRTTGPAYNEQFF.

V usage is TRBV11-2 and J usage is TRBJ2-5; D might be TRBD1 (6 bases). The length of the CDR3 is 13 residues. Trimming cost V 5 bases and J 2 bases, with 9 bases left between them. CDR1 is SGHAT and CDR2 is FQNNGV in the germline V gene. The CDR3 DNA is TGTGCCAGCAGCGGACAGCAACAAGAGACCCAGTACTTC. Protein product: CASSGQQQETQYF.

This sequence joins TRBV7-9 and TRBJ1-4; D is unresolved. In germline, CDR1 is SEHNR, CDR2 FQNEAQ (reference sequence). The CDR3 has 17 residues. Trimming cost V 1 base and J 2 bases, with 14 bases left between them. Here the CDR3 DNA reads TGTGCCAGCAGCTTAGGGAGCACCCTGACGACTAATGAAAAACTGTTTTTT. Encoded protein: CASSLGSTLTTNEKLFF.

CDR3 protein: CASERAPQETQYF. DNA for the CDR3: TGTGCCTCCGAGCGGGCACCCCAAGAGACCCAGTACTTC. The chain has TRBV6-1 and TRBJ2-5; TRBD2 might be the D (6 bases). In germline, CDR1 is MNHNS, CDR2 SASEGT. The CDR3 contains 13 residues. Trimming took 11 bases from V and 1 from J, leaving 14 bases between them.

This chain uses TRBV2 with TRBJ2-3; D may be TRBD2 (6 bases). V lost 6 bases and J 3 bases, leaving 22 bases between the germline ends. Germline V CDR1 and CDR2: SNHLY, FYNNEI. The CDR3 is 17 residues long. CDR3 nucleotides: TGTGCCAGCAGCAAGCGCGGAGGGCCGGTAGTAACAGATACGCAGTATTTT. Its protein is CASSKRGGPVVTDTQYF. Full variable domain (missing parts from reference TRBV2 and TRBJ2-3): EPEVTQTPSHQVTQMGQEVILRCVPISNHLYFYWYRQILGQKVEFLVSFYNNEISEKSEIFDDQFSVERPDGSNFTLKIRSTKLEDSAMYFCASSKRGGPVVTDTQYFGPGTRLTVL.

The rearrangement uses TRBV4-2 and TRBJ2-6; D is possibly TRBD1 or TRBD2 (6 bases each). Per the germline V gene, CDR1 is LGHNA and CDR2 is YNFKEQ. Trimming removed 0 bases from V and 0 bases from J, with 15 bases in between. This CDR3 has 19 residues. As DNA, the CDR3 is TGTGCCAGCAGCCAAGATTGGGCCGGGGGCCGCTCTGGGGCCAACGTCCTGACTTTC. Residues: CASSQDWAGGRSGANVLTF.

The chain has TRBV6-5 and TRBJ2-7, with a weak D call TRBD1 (6 bases). V dropped 6 bases and J dropped 0 bases, with 15 bases sitting between them. CDR1 MNHEY and CDR2 SVGAGI come from the germline V gene. CDR3 size: 15 residues. The CDR3 region is CASRKRTVSSYEQYF. The DNA for the CDR3 is TGTGCCAGCAGAAAGAGGACAGTCAGCTCCTACGAGCAGTACTTC.

This chain uses TRBV25-1 with TRBJ2-3; D is unclear. Trimming left V 1 base short and J 8 bases short, with 13 bases between. CDR1 is MGHDK, CDR2 SYGVNS, per germline. The CDR3 contains 14 residues. CDR3 loop: CASSESSPPGTQYF. The DNA of the CDR3 is TGTGCCAGCAGTGAATCGAGCCCTCCGGGTACGCAGTATTTT.

The chain is built from TRBV19 and TRBJ1-2; 7 bases map to TRBD1. This CDR3 is 15 amino acids long. V gave up 5 bases and J gave up 3 bases; unmatched junction bases: 9. CDR1 is LNHDA and CDR2 is SQIVND in the germline V gene (reference sequence). The CDR3 DNA sequence: TGTGCCAGTAGTTTGACAGGGCTGAGGGACTATGGCTACACCTTC. It translates to CASSLTGLRDYGYTF.

The chain joins TRBV20-1 to TRBJ1-2; D ambiguous. This CDR3 region has 10 residues. CDR1 DFQATT and CDR2 SNEGSKA come from the germline V gene (reference sequence). V was pared by 3 bases and J by 6 bases, with 5 bases between. The CDR3 region has the DNA TGCAGTGCTAGGGAGGATGGCTACACCTTC. Protein product: CSAREDGYTF.

The rearrangement joins TRBV5-8 to TRBJ1-2; D is uncertain. CDR3 length: 15 amino acids. V dropped 0 bases and J dropped 4 bases, with 13 bases sitting between them. The germline V gene has CDR1 SGHTS and CDR2 YDEGEE. CDR3 DNA sequence: TGTGCCAGCAGCTTGGCTTCCGGCAGGATCTATGGCTACACCTTC. This gives the protein CASSLASGRIYGYTF.

The chain combines TRBV5-6 with TRBJ2-1; D might be TRBD1 (5 bases). CDR3 length equals 14 residues. V lost 1 base and J 7 bases, leaving 12 bases between the germline ends. The germline CDR1 and CDR2 sequences are SGHDT and YYEEEE. CDR3 coding DNA: TGTGCCAGCAGCTTGAAAATAGGGGTAAATGAGCAGTTCTTC. Its protein is CASSLKIGVNEQFF.

This clone appeared a single time. The chain joins TRBV14 to TRBJ1-1; 7 bases are a match to TRBD1. CDR3 size: 15 residues. V gave up 3 bases and J gave up 11 bases; unmatched junction bases: 15. From germline, CDR1 is SGHDN and CDR2 FVKESK. The CDR3 sequence: CASSHDSGQNKLAFF. The CDR3 DNA follows: TGTGCCAGCAGCCATGATTCGGGACAGAACAAATTGGCTTTCTTT.

This clone ranks as medium-sized. The chain combines TRBV5-4 with TRBJ1-4, with 7 bases matching TRBD1. The CDR3 is 15 residues long. Germline V lookup: CDR1 SGHNT, CDR2 YYREEE (reference sequence). V lost 4 bases to trimming and J lost 6 bases; unmatched junction nucleotides: 9. CDR3 in amino acids: CASSNNRGIDEKLFF. CDR3 bases: TGTGCCAGCAGCAACAACAGGGGCATAGATGAAAAACTGTTTTTT.

This chain uses TRBV2 with TRBJ1-2, with 10 positions matching TRBD1. Germline trimming cut 6 bases from V and 6 bases from J; bases unmatched to any gene: 7. The CDR3 loop spans 14 amino acids. Germline CDR1 and CDR2: SNHLY and FYNNEI. The CDR3 loop reads CASRGDRGRDGYTF. The CDR3 DNA is TGTGCCAGCAGAGGGGACAGGGGTAGGGATGGCTACACCTTC.